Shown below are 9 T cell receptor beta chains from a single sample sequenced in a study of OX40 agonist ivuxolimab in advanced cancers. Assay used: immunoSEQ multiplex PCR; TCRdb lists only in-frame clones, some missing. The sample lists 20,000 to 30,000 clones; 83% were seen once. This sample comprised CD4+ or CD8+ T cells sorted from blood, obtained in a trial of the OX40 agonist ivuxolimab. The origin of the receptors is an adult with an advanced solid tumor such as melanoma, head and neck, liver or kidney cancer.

CDR3 in amino acids: CASSYSGESSYEQYF. The CDR3, as DNA: TGTGCCAGCAGTTACTCGGGGGAAAGCTCCTACGAGCAGTACTTC. The genes are TRBV6-5 and TRBJ2-7; D may correspond to TRBD1 or TRBD2 (5 bases each). The CDR3 has 15 amino acids. Trimming cost V 0 bases and J 0 bases, with 9 bases left between them. CDR1 and CDR2 from the germline V gene are MNHEY and SVGAGI.

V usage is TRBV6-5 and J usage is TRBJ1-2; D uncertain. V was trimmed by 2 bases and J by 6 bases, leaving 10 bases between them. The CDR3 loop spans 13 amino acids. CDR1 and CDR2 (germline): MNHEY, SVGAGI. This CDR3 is CASSYVLSDGYTF. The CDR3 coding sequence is TGTGCCAGCAGTTACGTCCTGTCCGATGGCTACACCTTC.

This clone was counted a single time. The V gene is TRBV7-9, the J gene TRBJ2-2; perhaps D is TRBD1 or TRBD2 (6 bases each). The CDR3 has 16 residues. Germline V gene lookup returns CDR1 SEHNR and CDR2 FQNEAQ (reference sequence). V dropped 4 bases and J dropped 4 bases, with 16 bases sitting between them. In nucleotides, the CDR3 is TGTGCCAGCAGCTCCCCGACGGGGGCTGTCACCGGGGAGCTGTTTTTT. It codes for CASSSPTGAVTGELFF.

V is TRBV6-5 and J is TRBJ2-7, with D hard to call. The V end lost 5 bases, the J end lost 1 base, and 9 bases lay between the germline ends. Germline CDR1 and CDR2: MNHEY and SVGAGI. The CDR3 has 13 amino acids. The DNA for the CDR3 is TGTGCCAGCAGTGCAGGATATTCCTACGAGCAGTACTTC. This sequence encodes CASSAGYSYEQYF.

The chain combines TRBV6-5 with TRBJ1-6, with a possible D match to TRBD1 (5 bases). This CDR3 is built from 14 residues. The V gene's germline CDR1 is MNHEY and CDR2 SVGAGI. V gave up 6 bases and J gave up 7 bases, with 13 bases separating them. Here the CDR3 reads CASRGGTENSPLHF. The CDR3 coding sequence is TGTGCCAGCAGGGGCGGGACCGAAAATTCACCCCTCCACTTT.

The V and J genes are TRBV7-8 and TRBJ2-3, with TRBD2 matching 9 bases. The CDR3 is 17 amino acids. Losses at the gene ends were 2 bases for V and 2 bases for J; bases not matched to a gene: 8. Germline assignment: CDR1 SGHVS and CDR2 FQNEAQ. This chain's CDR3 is CASSLSLAGGVTDTQYF. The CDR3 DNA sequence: TGTGCCAGCAGCTTATCCCTTGCGGGGGGGGTCACAGATACGCAGTATTTT.

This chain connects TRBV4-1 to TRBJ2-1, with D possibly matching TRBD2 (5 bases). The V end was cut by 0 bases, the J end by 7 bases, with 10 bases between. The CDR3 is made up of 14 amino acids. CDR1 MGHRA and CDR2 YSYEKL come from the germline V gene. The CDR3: CASSQEPGGNEQFF. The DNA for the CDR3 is TGCGCCAGCAGCCAAGAACCGGGCGGGAATGAGCAGTTCTTC.

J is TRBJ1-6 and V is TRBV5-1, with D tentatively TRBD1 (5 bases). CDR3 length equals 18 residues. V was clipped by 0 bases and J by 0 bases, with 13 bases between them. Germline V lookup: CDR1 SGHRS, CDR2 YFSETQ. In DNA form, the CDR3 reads TGCGCCAGCAGCTTGGTTCCCAGGGATAGCTCCTATAATTCACCCCTCCACTTT. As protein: CASSLVPRDSSYNSPLHF.

The CDR3, as DNA: TGTGCCAGCAGCTTTGGTGAAAAACTGTTTTTT. Translated: CASSFGEKLFF. The gene calls are TRBV13 and TRBJ1-4; no firm D call. Germline assignment: CDR1 PRHDT and CDR2 FYEKMQ (reference sequence). CDR3 size: 11 residues. V was clipped by 3 bases and J by 7 bases, with 3 bases between them.